The following is a T cell receptor beta chain sequence with its context. This clonotype appeared a few times. The antigen it recognizes is unknown. Base-call qualities are not available, and no considerably larger clone is one nucleotide away. The record originates from a study of identical twins (dated by TCRdb to about 2016). At the level of the whole study: To test whether fetal clonotypes persist, this study deep-sequenced TCR alpha and beta repertoires from monozygotic twins, from unrelated adults of various ages, and from cord blood. To rule out contamination, replicate twin experiments were performed at different times with different library preparation protocols. The investigation overall reported the following: The excess sharing between twins in beta out-of-frame sequences was weaker because fewer shared sequences reduced the signal-to-noise ratio. Because the same donors could not be followed over many years, conclusions were based on cross-sectional statistical analysis. Abundant cord blood beta clonotypes had fewer insertions, young adult naive repertoires showed a similar but weaker trend, and memory repertoires showed no such trend. Compared with coincidental sharing between unrelated individuals, out-of-frame TCR alpha sequences shared between twins showed an excess of sequences with low generation probability. Recombination models systematically underestimated out-of-frame TCR alpha sharing in monozygotic twins but agreed with sharing between unrelated individuals. Zero-insertion analyses could be partly confounded by invariant T cells such as MAIT and iNKT, though diverse VJ usage argued against such confounding for most clonotypes.

The library was built by means of 5' RACE. TCRdb records Illumina HiSeq 2000 as the sequencer. A universal primer binding site was introduced by template switching, and a unique molecular identifier was present in the final cDNA, enabling accurate counting of TCR cDNA molecules. First-strand cDNA for TCR alpha and beta chains was synthesized from specific primers in the conserved constant-segment region. To control for contamination, every cDNA library was double barcoded, receiving both a SMART-Mk sample barcode and Illumina barcodes. TruSeq adapter sequences along with Illumina sample barcodes were introduced in two successive PCR steps. TCR alpha and beta cDNA libraries were sequenced on the Illumina HiSeq platform with custom primers. For the original study's pipeline: Unique molecular identifiers were extracted from raw reads with MiGEC, and CDR3 positions were determined with MiXCR. Recombination models were inferred per individual with the repgenHMM and IGoR tools using an EM algorithm. The tcR package in R was used for shared clonotype analysis, with sharing normalized by the product of cloneset sizes. Out-of-frame nonproductive sequences were analyzed to study raw recombination free of thymic and clonal selection effects. The public reads were quality trimmed at Q25 with fastp and then assembled into clones with MiXCR by TCRdb, keeping productive beta chains. Rows with one shared CDR3 protein collapse into an entry with the most common genes and DNA. The V and J calls, along with clone size, are taken from TCRdb and not from the paper's own processing. The sample data list around 1.7 million distinct CDR3 sequences, and roughly 35% of these were observed just once. The top ten clones comprise 0.27% of the sample.

Every donor in the study was a healthy Caucasian. The CDR1 and CDR2 encoded by the germline V gene (reference sequence) are DFQATT and SNEGSKA. Taken from cysteine to phenylalanine, the CDR3 has 13 residues. The entry retains the CDR3 DNA only, 39 bases that are in frame from base 1. V loses 2 bases of germline sequence and J loses 2 bases, and the interval between the two ends is 7 bases. The sequence links TRBV20-1 to TRBJ1-5, with TRBD1 tentatively as D gene (5 bases match). The sample comprised cord blood. The clonotype originates from a newborn girl in good health. Here the CDR3 is given as CSARSRGNQPQHF. The sequenced DNA is TGCAGTGCTAGATCCAGGGGCAATCAGCCCCAGCATTTT.